The 22 T cell receptor beta chains listed next were all sequenced from one sample in a study of shared clonotypes between healthy human individuals. This table comes from immunoSEQ multiplex PCR, and its TCRdb copy is limited to in-frame clones, with some not included. The sample records about 2.4 million clones, roughly 92% being singletons. Sequenced: naive CD4+ T cells sorted from blood. This sample's subset: CD45RA+ positively selected. These receptors were collected from a man younger than 35 in good health.

The V gene is TRBV5-8, the J gene TRBJ2-7; D tentatively fits TRBD1 or TRBD2 (5 bases each). Germline CDR1 SGHTS, CDR2 YDEGEE. The length of the CDR3 is 12 residues. Trimming took off 3 bases at V and 7 bases at J, with 11 bases between the two ends. For the CDR3, the DNA is TGTGCCAGCAGCTCGACATGGGGGGAGCAGTACTTC. As protein: CASSSTWGEQYF.

This clone was detected only once. The V gene is TRBV19, the J gene TRBJ1-1, with unresolved D. Germline loops: CDR1 LNHDA, CDR2 SQIVND (reference sequence). There are 13 residues in the CDR3. V was pared by 4 bases and J by 0 bases, with 6 bases between. CDR3 in DNA: TGTGCCAGTAGTACAATGGTGAACACTGAAGCTTTCTTT. Translating gives CASSTMVNTEAFF.

The J gene is TRBJ2-5, the V gene TRBV15, with 11 bases fitting TRBD2. J lost 5 bases, V lost 2 bases, and 13 bases had no gene match. CDR3 length equals 18 residues. The V gene's germline CDR1 is LNHNV and CDR2 YYDKDF (reference sequence). The CDR3 DNA reads TGTGCCACCAGCAGACGGCTTACTAGCGGGGGTACCTCGGAGACCCAGTACTTC. Translating it yields CATSRRLTSGGTSETQYF.

This chain uses TRBV5-6 with TRBJ2-5; D is perhaps TRBD1 or TRBD2 (5 bases each). Germline-derived CDR1 and CDR2 are SGHDT and YYEEEE. The CDR3 spans 13 residues. Trimming cost V 2 bases and J 5 bases, with 10 bases left between them. This CDR3 reads CASSFWGRETQYF. CDR3 in DNA: TGTGCCAGCAGCTTTTGGGGACGGGAGACCCAGTACTTC.

As for this clone: The same CDR3 also results from other DNA sequences found in this sample. CDR3 nucleotide sequence: TGCGCCAGCAGCTTTAGGGACACTGAAGCTTTCTTT. Translating gives CASSFRDTEAFF. The V gene is TRBV5-1, the J gene TRBJ1-1; D gene unclear. The germline V and J ends were trimmed by 2 bases and 3 bases, with 5 bases remaining between them. Germline values: CDR1 SGHRS, CDR2 YFSETQ. The CDR3 runs to 12 residues.

The rearrangement uses TRBV28 and TRBJ2-2, with 7 bases aligning to TRBD1. V shed 4 bases, J shed 4 bases, and the junction held 3 bases outside the gene matches. Germline loops: CDR1 MDHEN, CDR2 SYDVKM. CDR3 length: 14 amino acids. The CDR3 nucleotides are TGTGCCAGCAGTTCCGGACAGGTCACCGGGGAGCTGTTTTTT. Translating it yields CASSSGQVTGELFF.

The gene calls are TRBV7-2 and TRBJ2-7, with 9 nucleotides matching TRBD1. This CDR3 is 14 amino acids long. Germline V gives CDR1 SGHTA, CDR2 FQGNSA. J gave up 7 bases and V 5 bases, and 9 bases lay outside the gene matches. The CDR3 region is CASSRDRAIGEQYF. In DNA, the CDR3 is TGTGCCAGCAGCCGGGACAGGGCTATTGGGGAGCAGTACTTC.

Concerning this clone itself: Other DNA sequences in the same sample also yield this CDR3. The chain couples TRBV19 to TRBJ2-1; TRBD1 agrees at 9 bases. The CDR3 length is 15 residues. V lost 4 bases and J lost 6; bases outside the gene matches: 7. The V gene's germline CDR1 is LNHDA and CDR2 SQIVND (reference sequence). The CDR3 nucleotides read TGTGCCAGTAGTACACCGGGACAGGGACCCAATGAGCAGTTCTTC. Translation gives CASSTPGQGPNEQFF.

This chain links TRBV19 with TRBJ1-2; possible D gene TRBD1, 6 bases. The V end was cut by 4 bases, the J end by 2 bases, with 14 bases between. Looked up from germline, CDR1 is LNHDA and CDR2 is SQIVND (reference sequence). The CDR3 is 15 amino acids. The DNA of the CDR3 is TGTGCCAGTAGTAAAGGTTGGGGGCTCAACTATGGCTACACCTTC. Protein product: CASSKGWGLNYGYTF.

This clone is a singleton in its sample. J is TRBJ2-1 and V is TRBV7-2; D is perhaps TRBD2 (5 bases). This CDR3 has 16 amino acids. The germline V and J ends were trimmed by 5 bases and 2 bases, with 16 bases remaining between them. In germline, CDR1 is SGHTA, CDR2 FQGNSA. As DNA, the CDR3 is TGTGCCAGCAGCCCGTCCCGGGGTGATGCCTACAATGAGCAGTTCTTC. Its protein product is CASSPSRGDAYNEQFF.

Points on this clone: At one of its ends the junction is not consistent with the germline gene, which may arise from a read error. This sequence joins TRBV6-6 and TRBJ2-4; TRBD2 is a possible D gene (5 bases). Germline CDR1 reads MNHNY; CDR2 reads SVGAGI (reference sequence). The CDR3 runs 12 residues. In DNA, the CDR3 is TGTGCCAGCAGCCCGGGAAAAAGCATTCAGTACTTC. Translation: CASSPGKSIQYF.

The gene calls are TRBV13 and TRBJ2-7, with TRBD2 matching 7 bases. Germline V gene lookup returns CDR1 PRHDT and CDR2 FYEKMQ (reference sequence). V shed 1 base, J shed 3 bases, and the junction held 3 bases outside the gene matches. The CDR3 contains 14 residues. The CDR3 DNA sequence: TGTGCCAGCAGCTTAGAGGGAGGGATCTACGAGCAGTACTTC. As protein: CASSLEGGIYEQYF.

The chain uses TRBV11-2 and TRBJ2-2, with TRBD2 matching 9 bases. V was pared by 4 bases and J by 6 bases, with 6 bases of the junction left unmatched. Germline V gene lookup returns CDR1 SGHAT and CDR2 FQNNGV. The CDR3 covers 15 residues. CDR3 in amino acids: CASSWTSDFPGELFF. CDR3 nucleotides: TGTGCCAGCAGCTGGACTAGCGATTTCCCCGGGGAGCTGTTTTTT.

Comment on this clone: The same CDR3 also results from other DNA sequences found in this sample. The chain uses TRBV30 and TRBJ2-1; D perhaps matches TRBD2 (6 bases). The CDR3 is made up of 14 amino acids. Germline lookup yields CDR1 GTSNPN and CDR2 SVGIG (reference sequence). V was pared by 0 bases and J by 1 base, with 7 bases between. CDR3 sequence reads: CAWSVGTSYNEQFF. In nucleotides, the CDR3 is TGTGCCTGGAGTGTAGGGACTTCCTACAATGAGCAGTTCTTC.

This clone was seen once. The J gene is TRBJ1-2, the V gene TRBV19; no definite D call. The CDR3 runs 14 residues. Trimming took off 7 bases at V and 1 base at J, with 13 bases between the two ends. The germline CDR1 and CDR2 sequences are LNHDA and SQIVND (reference sequence). CDR3 bases: TGTGCCAGTAATACCGGAGCGGATAACTATGGCTACACCTTC. The encoded protein is CASNTGADNYGYTF.

This chain connects TRBV23-1 to TRBJ2-7; 7 positions match TRBD2. TRBV23-1 is labeled an ORF, and its function is uncertain. J gave up 10 bases and V 4 bases, and 7 bases lay outside the gene matches. CDR3 length: 12 residues. CDR3 sequence reads: CASSRPGREQYF. In DNA form, the CDR3 reads TGCGCCAGCAGTCGACCGGGGAGGGAACAGTACTTC.

The CDR3 nucleotides are TGTGCCAGCAGTCCCCGTTTCGGTGAGCAGTTCTTC. Translating gives CASSPRFGEQFF. V and J are TRBV6-6 and TRBJ2-1; D is undetermined. The length of the CDR3 is 12 residues. V dropped 5 bases and J dropped 9 bases, with 11 bases sitting between them. Germline CDR1 MNHNY, CDR2 SVGAGI (reference sequence).

The rearrangement uses TRBV6-5 and TRBJ2-7; possibly TRBD1 or TRBD2 for D (5 bases each). The CDR3 consists of 16 residues. The V gene lost 6 bases and the J gene lost 5 bases, with 23 bases spanning the gap. Per the germline V gene, CDR1 is MNHEY and CDR2 is SVGAGI. CDR3 in DNA: TGTGCCAGCAGGTACAGTGTTGTTGGCAGGGACCACGAGCAGTACTTC. Translated, it gives CASRYSVVGRDHEQYF.

The rearrangement joins TRBV11-2 to TRBJ2-7; D gene ambiguous. Trimming removed 5 bases from V and 7 bases from J, with 15 bases in between. The CDR3 runs to 13 residues. Looked up from germline, CDR1 is SGHAT and CDR2 is FQNNGV. CDR3 sequence (DNA): TGTGCCAGCAGCCGCGGACGGAGTCAGGAGCAGTACTTC. Translation gives CASSRGRSQEQYF. The full variable domain, completed using reference TRBV11-2 and TRBJ2-7, is EAGVAQSPRYKIIEKRQSVAFWCNPISGHATLYWYQQILGQGPKLLIQFQNNGVVDDSQLPKDRFSAERLKGVDSTLKIQPAKLEDSAVYLCASSRGRSQEQYFGPGTRLTVT.

This clone was recorded only once. The V call is TRBV11-2, the J call TRBJ2-1; D unclear. Germline CDR1 reads SGHAT; CDR2 reads FQNNGV. The CDR3 is 16 residues long. Trimming shortened V by 0 bases and J by 4 bases, and 13 bases separated the two germline ends. CDR3 residues: CASSLDFPPGYNEQFF. For the CDR3, the DNA is TGTGCCAGCAGCTTAGATTTTCCCCCAGGTTACAATGAGCAGTTCTTC.

The gene calls are TRBV5-5 and TRBJ1-5; no clear D gene. Germline values: CDR1 SGHKS, CDR2 YYEKEE (reference sequence). The CDR3 extends over 15 amino acids. V gave up 0 bases and J gave up 0 bases, with 7 bases separating them. CDR3 protein: CASSLEVDSNQPQHF. Written as DNA, the CDR3 is TGTGCCAGCAGCTTGGAGGTAGATAGCAATCAGCCCCAGCATTTT.

This clone showed up just once. V is TRBV10-3 and J is TRBJ1-1; D is possibly TRBD1 (6 bases). Deletions cut 6 bases from V and 4 bases from J, with 15 bases between. There are 14 residues in the CDR3. Looked up from germline, CDR1 is ENHRY and CDR2 is SYGVKD. CDR3 sequence: CAIRSLQGGTEAFF. Here the CDR3 DNA reads TGTGCCATCAGATCGCTACAGGGTGGCACTGAAGCTTTCTTT.